These 2 T cell receptor beta chains were sequenced from one sample in a study of regulatory T cells in long-lasting Graves disease. Time point defined: persistent/refractory GD, antithyroid drugs over 5 years with positive TRAb. PBMC-extracted RNA yielded the TCR library. In building TCR beta libraries, iRepertoire HTBI primers were used together with Arm-PCR of CDR3 regions. TCRdb redid the calling of the multiplex PCR reads with MiXCR, one entry per CDR3 protein. The repertoire holds approximately 380,000 distinct CDR3 sequences, 20% seen once, with 20% in the top ten. The sequencing used peripheral blood mononuclear cells (PBMCs), collected when the disease was refractory, from a patient treated with antithyroid drugs. The source is a female donor with Graves disease.

This clonotype occurred a few times. The V call is TRBV29-1, the J call TRBJ1-3, with D unclear. The CDR3 has 18 amino acids. The germline V gene encodes CDR1 SQVTM and CDR2 ANQGSEA. V was trimmed by 4 bases and J by 0 bases, leaving 22 bases between them. For the CDR3, the DNA is TGCAGCGTTGGCGATCCAGGCTCGAGCGCAGCCTCTGGAAACACCATATATTTT. This codes for CSVGDPGSSAASGNTIYF.

This clonotype was observed at least ten times. The chain employs TRBV30 and TRBJ1-4; TRBD1 might be the D (5 bases). Trimming removed 2 bases at V and 2 bases at J, with 9 bases between. Germline CDR1 is GTSNPN and CDR2 is SVGIG (reference sequence). This CDR3 is built from 14 residues. CDR3 nucleotide sequence: TGTGCCTGGAGTCGAGGGACCACTAATGAAAAACTGTTTTTT. Protein: CAWSRGTTNEKLFF.